The TCR beta chain under discussion was sequenced for a study of T cell repertoires in cytomegalovirus infection (dated by TCRdb to the late 2010s). Study-wide context: Donor HLA type was relevant to the analysis, as public TCR beta signatures indicated carriage of CMV infection together with the matching HLA type. The investigation overall reported the following: In the ex vivo response, HLA-C-restricted CMV-specific TCR beta clonotypes were dominant, and in two of eight donors the single most frequent clonotype came from this HLA-C-restricted group. Cumulative frequency of public TCR beta family members discriminated carriers of CMV infection plus the relevant HLA type in this cohort and an independent 352-donor cohort.

Regarding this clonotype: What antigen it recognizes has not been identified. Per-nucleotide qualities are absent, and no much larger clonotype sits a single base away.

Sequencing was performed on an Illumina HiSeq 1500. The public reads were run again by TCRdb, first through fastp at Q25 and then through MiXCR, and only productive beta chains were kept. Identical CDR3 protein sequences are pooled into one entry, listed with their most common genes and DNA. The sample includes about 530,000 distinct CDR3 sequences, with about a quarter observed a single time. About 13% of the sample rests with the top ten. The sequenced material came from PBMCs. This receptor was taken from a human donor in good health (CMV status not recorded). Some clones in this sample may be carry-over from other donors' samples.

Read as DNA, the sequence is TGTGCCAGCAGTTTAGGGTCGGGCCCCAATGAGCAGTTCTTC. It specifies CASSLGSGPNEQFF. Recombination linked TRBV12-3 or TRBV12-4 to TRBJ2-1; the D gene lacks a confident call. Trimming removed 1 base from V and 6 bases from J, leaving 10 bases between the germline ends. The CDR3 sequence holds 14 residues, the cysteine and phenylalanine included. Only CDR3 DNA is held: 42 bases, read in frame from base 1.